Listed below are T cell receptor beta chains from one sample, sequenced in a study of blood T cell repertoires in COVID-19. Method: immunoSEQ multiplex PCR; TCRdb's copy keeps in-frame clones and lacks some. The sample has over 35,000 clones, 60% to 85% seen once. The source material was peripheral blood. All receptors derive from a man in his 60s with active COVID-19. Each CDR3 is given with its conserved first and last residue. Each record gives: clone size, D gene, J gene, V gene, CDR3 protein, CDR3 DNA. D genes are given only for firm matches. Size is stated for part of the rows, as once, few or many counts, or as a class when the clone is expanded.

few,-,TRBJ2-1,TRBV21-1,CASSKSRKRGQVNEQFF,TGTGCCAGCAGCAAAAGCCGAAAAAGGGGGCAGGTCAATGAGCAGTTCTTC
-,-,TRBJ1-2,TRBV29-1,CSVEAEQGNYGYTF,TGCAGCGTTGAAGCCGAACAGGGCAACTATGGCTACACCTTC
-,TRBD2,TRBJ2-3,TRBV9,CASKPSAGTITDTQYF,TGTGCCAGTAAACCATCAGCCGGGACTATCACAGATACGCAGTATTTT
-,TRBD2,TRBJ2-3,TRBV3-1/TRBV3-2,CASSQEIAGGSDTQYF,TGTGCCAGCAGCCAAGAGATAGCGGGGGGATCAGATACGCAGTATTTT
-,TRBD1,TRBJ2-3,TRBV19,CASSTRDRRGTDTQYF,TGTGCCAGTAGTACCCGGGACAGGCGCGGCACAGATACGCAGTATTTT
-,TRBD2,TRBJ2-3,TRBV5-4,CASSREGSPSTDTQYF,TGTGCCAGCAGCCGGGAGGGGTCACCTAGCACAGATACGCAGTATTTT
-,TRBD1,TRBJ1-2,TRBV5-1,CASSSTGDYGYTF,TGCGCCAGCAGCTCGACAGGGGACTATGGCTACACCTTC
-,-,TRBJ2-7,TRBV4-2,CASRATGYEQYF,TGTGCCAGCAGGGCGACGGGTTACGAGCAGTACTTC
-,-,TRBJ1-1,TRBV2,CASSGRSLNTEAFF,TGTGCCAGCAGTGGCAGATCATTGAACACTGAAGCTTTCTTT
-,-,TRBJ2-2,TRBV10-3,CAISGQLVNTGELFF,TGTGCCATCAGTGGCCAGTTGGTGAACACCGGGGAGCTGTTTTTT
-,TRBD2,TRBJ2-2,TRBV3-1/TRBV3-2,CASSQFSGGDTGELFF,TGTGCCAGCAGCCAATTTAGCGGGGGGGACACCGGGGAGCTGTTTTTT